This entry lists 17 T cell receptor beta chains sequenced from one sample in a study of T cells after yellow fever vaccination. TCRdb fed the 5' RACE reads into MiXCR, producing one record per CDR3 protein. The data contain 140,000 to 150,000 distinct CDR3 sequences, less than 8.5% of them singletons. Specimen: CD4+ T cells sorted from PBMCs, collected 10 days after the yellow fever booster vaccination. The receptors here all came from a man aged 25 to 45 who received the YFV17D yellow fever vaccine.

V is TRBV3-1 and J is TRBJ1-1, with D tentatively TRBD1 (6 bases). The germline V gene has CDR1 LGHDT and CDR2 YNNKEL (reference sequence). The V end lost 4 bases, the J end lost 10 bases, and 19 bases lay between the germline ends. CDR3 length: 14 residues. The CDR3 DNA follows: TGTGCCAGCAGCCCTCAAGCAGGGGAGCTGGGAGCTTTCTTT. Translation: CASSPQAGELGAFF.

Note on this clonotype: The junction and the germline gene differ at one end; a read error may be behind it. The chain employs TRBV7-2 and TRBJ2-4; TRBD2 agrees at 8 bases. This CDR3 contains 14 residues. Germline CDR1 reads SGHTA; CDR2 reads FQGNSA. The CDR3 here is CASSLTSGKNIQYF. In nucleotides, the CDR3 is TGTGCCAGCAGCTTAACTAGCGGTAAAAACATACAGTACTTC.

On this clonotype: This could be a read error, since a much larger clone is one nucleotide away. The V call is TRBV7-9, the J call TRBJ2-5, with D unclear. The CDR3 extends over 13 amino acids. With 5 bases removed from V and 5 bases from J, the gap between germline ends came to 12 bases. Germline V gene data show CDR1 as SEHNR and CDR2 as FQNEAQ (reference sequence). In DNA form, the CDR3 reads TGTGCCAGCAGCCCGCGCAGCCATGAGACCCAGTACTTC. It encodes CASSPRSHETQYF.

CDR3 amino acids: CSASHIAGTDTQYF. CDR3 bases: TGCAGTGCTAGTCACATAGCGGGCACAGATACGCAGTATTTT. The chain couples TRBV20-1 to TRBJ2-3, with a tentative D call TRBD2 (6 bases). V was clipped by 3 bases and J by 1 base, with 11 bases between them. This CDR3 is 14 amino acids long. Germline V gives CDR1 DFQATT, CDR2 SNEGSKA (reference sequence).

This clonotype showed up many times. V is TRBV20-1 and J is TRBJ2-1; 14 nucleotides line up with TRBD2. The CDR3 is 14 amino acids. CDR1 and CDR2 from the germline V gene are DFQATT and SNEGSKA (reference sequence). V was pared by 0 bases and J by 13 bases, with 5 bases of the junction left unmatched. This CDR3 reads CSARDMTSGRAQFF. CDR3 sequence (DNA): TGCAGTGCTAGAGATATGACTAGCGGGAGGGCACAGTTCTTC.

For this clonotype: A clone one base away is much larger, so this may be a read error. The chain links TRBV28 to TRBJ2-7; 7 bases map to TRBD1. This CDR3 contains 14 residues. V lost 7 bases, J lost 7 bases, and 13 bases stayed unmatched. The germline V gene has CDR1 MDHEN and CDR2 SYDVKM. The CDR3 DNA is TGTGCCAGCATTACCGGAACAGGGGCTCGGGAGCAGTACTTC. It is translated as CASITGTGAREQYF.

This clonotype was counted at least ten times. The chain employs TRBV7-2 and TRBJ2-3, with 10 bases lining up with TRBD2. Germline lookup yields CDR1 SGHTA and CDR2 FQGNSA. The CDR3 has 14 amino acids. After removal of 5 bases from V and 6 bases from J, the junction contained 5 bases not matched to a gene. Written as DNA, the CDR3 is TGTGCCAGCAGCCAAGGACTAGCGGCGGATACGCAGTATTTT. It yields the protein CASSQGLAADTQYF.

This clonotype occurred a few times. The gene calls are TRBV20-1 and TRBJ2-7; 7 bases agree with TRBD2. CDR1 is DFQATT and CDR2 is SNEGSKA in the germline V gene (reference sequence). The CDR3 has 12 amino acids. The CDR3 coding sequence is TGCAGCGCCACTCCGGGGGGCTACGAGCAGTACTTC. Translation: CSATPGGYEQYF.

This clonotype was seen repeatedly, ten times or more. The chain joins TRBV5-1 to TRBJ1-2; 9 bases line up with TRBD1. This CDR3 has 15 residues. V gave up 4 bases and J gave up 5 bases; unmatched junction bases: 9. Germline CDR1 is SGHRS and CDR2 is YFSETQ. In DNA form, the CDR3 reads TGCGCCAGCAGCATGGCCGGGACAGGGCCTTATGGCTACACCTTC. Translating gives CASSMAGTGPYGYTF. The full variable domain, in which reference TRBV5-1 and TRBJ1-2 provide the parts outside the CDR3, is KAGVTQTPRYLIKTRGQQVTLSCSPISGHRSVSWYQQTPGQGLQFLFEYFSETQRNKGNFPGRFSGRQFSNSRSEMNVSTLELGDSALYLCASSMAGTGPYGYTFGSGTRLTVV.

This clonotype appeared many times. The chain is built from TRBV18 and TRBJ1-5; D unresolved. Trimming removed 5 bases at V and 0 bases at J, with 8 bases between. The germline gives CDR1 KGHSH, CDR2 LQKENI. The CDR3 sequence is 14 residues long. The CDR3 nucleotides read TGTGCCAGCTCATACGATCCTAGCAATCAGCCCCAGCATTTT. It specifies CASSYDPSNQPQHF.

The chain recombines TRBV19 with TRBJ2-5, with TRBD2 matching over 10 bases. The CDR3 runs to 16 residues. J gave up 3 bases and V 1 base, and 5 bases lay outside the gene matches. Germline V gives CDR1 LNHDA, CDR2 SQIVND (reference sequence). For the CDR3, the DNA is TGTGCCAGTAGTATAGTAGCGGGAGGCCCAAAAGAGACCCAGTACTTC. Its protein is CASSIVAGGPKETQYF.

At least ten counts were recorded for this clonotype. This chain uses TRBV11-1 with TRBJ1-2, with TRBD1 identical over 10 bases. Germline values: CDR1 SGHAT, CDR2 FQDESV (reference sequence). This CDR3 spans 19 amino acids. V was pared by 2 bases and J by 1 base, with 13 bases of the junction left unmatched. As DNA, the CDR3 is TGTGCCAGCAGCTTATACCCGGGACAGGGGAGATCGGGTAACTATGGCTACACCTTC. This codes for CASSLYPGQGRSGNYGYTF.

This clonotype was counted ten times or more. A junction boundary mismatches the germline segment, possibly from a read error. The rearrangement joins TRBV7-7 to TRBJ2-2; D gene ambiguous. The CDR3 is made up of 14 amino acids. Germline CDR1 and CDR2: SSHAT and FNYEAQ (reference sequence). The CDR3 region is CASSLEADTGELFF. For the CDR3, the DNA is TGTGCTAGCAGCTTAGAAGCCGACACCGGGGAGCTGTTTTTT.

This clonotype was counted ten times or more. The J gene is TRBJ2-1, the V gene TRBV6-6; no clear D. This CDR3 has 12 residues. Trimming removed 8 bases at V and 3 bases at J, with 8 bases between. CDR1 MNHNY and CDR2 SVGAGI come from the germline V gene (reference sequence). CDR3 DNA sequence: TGTGCCAGCTCAGGCAGCTACAATGAGCAGTTCTTC. It yields the protein CASSGSYNEQFF.

This clonotype was recorded a few times. The genes are TRBV19 and TRBJ1-1; unclear D gene. Trimming stripped 5 bases from V and 0 bases from J, with 13 bases between. The CDR3 length is 15 residues. The V gene's germline CDR1 is LNHDA and CDR2 SQIVND (reference sequence). The CDR3 bases are TGTGCCAGTAGTCCAAACACCAATGTGAACACTGAAGCTTTCTTT. Translated, it gives CASSPNTNVNTEAFF. Drawing the rest from reference TRBV19 and TRBJ1-1, the complete variable domain is DGGITQSPKYLFRKEGQNVTLSCEQNLNHDAMYWYRQDPGQGLRLIYYSQIVNDFQKGDIAEGYSVSREKKESFPLTVTSAQKNPTAFYLCASSPNTNVNTEAFFGQGTRLTVV.

A few counts support this clonotype. The genes are TRBV20-1 and TRBJ2-7; 10 bases map to TRBD1. CDR3 length: 13 amino acids. Trimming at V came to 7 bases and at J to 3 bases, leaving 6 bases not matched to a gene. Germline CDR1 is DFQATT and CDR2 is SNEGSKA (reference sequence). The CDR3 nucleotides read TGCAGTGGCGGGGACAGGGGAAACTACGAGCAGTACTTC. It specifies CSGGDRGNYEQYF.

This clonotype was counted many times. This chain uses TRBV5-1 with TRBJ2-7; unclear D gene. V shed 0 bases and J shed 0 bases, with 10 bases lying between them. This CDR3 is built from 15 residues. CDR1 SGHRS and CDR2 YFSETQ come from the germline V gene. CDR3 protein: CASSLGVGYSYEQYF. The CDR3 DNA is TGCGCCAGCAGCTTGGGTGTGGGTTACTCCTACGAGCAGTACTTC.